This TCR beta chain comes out of a study of CD8+ T cells in alopecia areata. cDNA reverse transcribed from extracted RNA served as the sequencing template. Method: immunoSEQ multiplex PCR; TCRdb's copy keeps in-frame clones and lacks some. In the table there are about 14,000 clones, about 57% of which are singletons. CDR1 is LGHNA, CDR2 YNFKEQ, per germline. The CDR3 has 15 residues. Trimming took 0 bases from V and 4 from J, leaving 12 bases between them. CD4+ cells of several patients were subjected to sorting into CD25+CD127- cells. Researchers gathered lesional scalp punch biopsies and peripheral blood from patients with alopecia areata. General study points: Clonality exceeded that of normal scalp in lesional scalp, most notably in alopecia totalis/universalis.

To note about this clone: Its specificity is unknown.

V and J are TRBV4-2 and TRBJ1-2; D gene uncertain. The clonotype comes from a human donor with alopecia areata. Specimen: CD4+ Tregs sorted from blood. CDR3 nucleotide sequence: TGTGCCAGCAGCCAAGATCTGCGGGGAGGCTATGGCTACACCTTC. Translated: CASSQDLRGGYGYTF.